This entry describes one T cell receptor beta chain. The target antigen is unknown. The method was immunoSEQ multiplex PCR; TCRdb's version includes in-frame clones alone and lacks a portion of them. The sample carries roughly 27,000 clones, 74% recorded once. These data originate in a study of vaccination effects on CD4 cells after COVID-19. Study context: The median interval between the second dose and post-vaccine sampling was 72 days.

After expansion with viral peptide pools in the ViraFEST assay, antigen-specific CD4+ T cells were sequenced. Isolating CD4+ T cells followed about 11 days of culture. Of the BNT162b2 and mRNA-1273 vaccines, participants received two doses of one or the other. Some 2 million PBMC were placed in each well, which was supplemented with 8.5 to 10 IU/ml IL-2 and about 10 ug/ml peptides. The germline V gene has CDR1 LNHNV and CDR2 YYDKDF (reference sequence). This CDR3 region has 16 residues. The V and J ends lost 4 bases and 2 bases respectively, with 18 bases between them. Study results and limitations: The vaccine-induced clones of healthy vaccinees included only 1 of 255 that cross-reacted with common cold coronaviruses.

This specimen was CD4+ T cells from PBMCs cultured with HCoV-OC43 spike peptides, taken after COVID-19 vaccination. Regarding subset: HCoV-OC43 spike overlapping peptide pool stimulation. This sequence was found in a human donor who received a COVID-19 vaccine. This chain connects TRBV15 to TRBJ2-7, with D maybe TRBD2 (6 bases). CDR3 sequence: CATSTYLGRGPYEQYF. DNA for the CDR3: TGTGCCACCAGCACTTACCTGGGGCGGGGCCCCTACGAGCAGTACTTC.